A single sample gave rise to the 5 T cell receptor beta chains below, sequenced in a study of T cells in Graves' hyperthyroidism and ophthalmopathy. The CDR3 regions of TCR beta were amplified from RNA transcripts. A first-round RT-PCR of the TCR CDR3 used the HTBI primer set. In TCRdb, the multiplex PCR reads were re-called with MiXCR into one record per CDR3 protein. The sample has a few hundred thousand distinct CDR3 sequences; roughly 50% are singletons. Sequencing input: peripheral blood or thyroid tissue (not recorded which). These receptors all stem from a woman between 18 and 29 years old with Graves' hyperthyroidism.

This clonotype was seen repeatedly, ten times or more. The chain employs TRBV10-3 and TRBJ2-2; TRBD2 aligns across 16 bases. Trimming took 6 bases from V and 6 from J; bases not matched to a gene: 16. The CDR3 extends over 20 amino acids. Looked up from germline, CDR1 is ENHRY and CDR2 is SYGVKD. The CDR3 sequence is CAIRRGLAGGPPFGAGELFF. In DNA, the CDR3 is TGTGCCATCAGGAGGGGACTAGCGGGAGGGCCTCCCTTTGGAGCCGGGGAGCTGTTTTTT.

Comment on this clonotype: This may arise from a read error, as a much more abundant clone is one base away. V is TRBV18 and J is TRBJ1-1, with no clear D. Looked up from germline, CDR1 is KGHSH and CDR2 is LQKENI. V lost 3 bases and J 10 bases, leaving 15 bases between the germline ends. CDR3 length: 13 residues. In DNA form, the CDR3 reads TGTGCCAGCTCACCGGAAGTAGCGAGTGGAGCTTTCTTT. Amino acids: CASSPEVASGAFF. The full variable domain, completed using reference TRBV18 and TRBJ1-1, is NAGVMQNPRHLVRRRGQEARLRCSPMKGHSHVYWYRQLPEEGLKFMVYLQKENIIDESGMPKERFSAEFPKEGPSILRIQQVVRGDSAAYFCASSPEVASGAFFGQGTRLTVV.

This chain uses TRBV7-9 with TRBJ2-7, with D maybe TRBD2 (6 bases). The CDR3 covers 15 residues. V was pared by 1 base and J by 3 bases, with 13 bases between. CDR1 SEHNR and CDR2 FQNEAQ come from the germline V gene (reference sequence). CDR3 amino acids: CASSLGFGGIYEQYF. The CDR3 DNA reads TGTGCCAGCAGCTTAGGTTTTGGGGGGATCTACGAGCAGTACTTC.

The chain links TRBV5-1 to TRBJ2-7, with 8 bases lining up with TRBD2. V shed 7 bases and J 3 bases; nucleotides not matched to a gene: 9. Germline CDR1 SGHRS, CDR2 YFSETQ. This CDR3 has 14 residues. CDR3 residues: CASPKTSGGYEQYF. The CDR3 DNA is TGCGCCAGCCCAAAAACCAGCGGGGGCTACGAGCAGTACTTC.

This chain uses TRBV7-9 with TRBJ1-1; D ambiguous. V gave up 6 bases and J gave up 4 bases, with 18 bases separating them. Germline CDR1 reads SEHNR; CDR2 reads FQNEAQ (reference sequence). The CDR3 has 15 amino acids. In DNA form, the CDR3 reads TGTGCCAGCAGTAGGTGGCAGAGCCTGAGCACTGAAGCTTTCTTT. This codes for CASSRWQSLSTEAFF.